The entry that follows covers one TCR beta chain sequence. The antigen this receptor binds is unknown. Base qualities are not at hand, and no much larger clone is one base apart. Libraries were prepared through the immunoSEQ multiplex PCR assay. For most patients, genomic DNA was isolated using the Qiagen DNeasy Blood and Tissue Kit and was shipped frozen to Adaptive Biotechnologies for TCR sequencing. High-throughput TCR-beta CDR3 sequencing of genomic DNA from most patients was performed by Adaptive Biotechnologies. In the source study's methods: Adaptive's ImmunoSEQ software supplied the TCR sequencing data for around 19 patients, while MiXCR and VDJtools were used to process a few other patients. To correct CD4 versus CD8 sorting errors, any sequence found in both subsets at a frequency ratio below 5:1 was removed. CDR3 nucleotide sequences shared between donor and recipient were removed because their origin could not be assigned. At least 2-fold expansion over unstimulated cells and a minimum CFSE-low frequency of 0.002% (template counts) or 0.001% (read counts) were required for clones to be classified as alloreactive. A clone was considered mappable if detected in the sequenced pre-transplant spleen, lymph node, or MLR CFSE-low populations of the donor or recipient. The cumulative frequency of alloreactive clones was calculated as a percentage of all sequences, weighted by copy number. This is the immuneACCESS table as TCRdb keeps it, with only in-frame sequences that have V and J called. A part of the clones is gone; compared with another copy, unresolved V genes explain less than half, and the rest is unexplained. For V, J and clone size, that table is used; D and trimming come from the DNA. In this sample the table shows 85,000 to 95,000 clones, around 93% of which occur a single time. The ten largest clones add up to about 2% of the sample.

The sample's time point, from its label and the paper: cells obtained before transplantation from donor or recipient. CD3+CD4+ and CD3+CD8+ populations were FACS-sorted from unstimulated pre-transplant donor and recipient cells taken from spleen or lymph nodes. These data belong to a study of graft-versus-host responses after intestinal transplantation (dated by TCRdb to 2020 to 2023). Broadly, across the study: The transplants that recipients got were multivisceral, liver-intestinal, or isolated intestinal. Every recipient was given anti-thymocyte globulin induction, followed by around three years of maintenance tacrolimus and steroids. After intestinal transplantation, graft-versus-host and host-versus-graft alloreactive T cell clones in the graft, circulation and bone marrow were tracked using bulk TCR-beta CDR3 sequencing. Alloreactive clones were identified by sequencing pre-transplant mixed lymphocyte reaction products and comparing them with unstimulated pre-transplant donor and recipient T cells. The cohort enrolled under 25 intestinal transplant recipients including one retransplant, and a few patients lacking pretransplant specimens were excluded. A peak of at least 4% donor T cells among recipient peripheral blood mononuclear cells was the definition used for donor T cell macrochimerism. Instead of going to the commercial service, samples from a few later patients were sequenced in-house on an Illumina MiSeq and processed with MiXCR.

Paper-wide results and their limitations: Conclusions were limited by the relatively low number and heterogeneity of intestinal transplant patients. GvH clones were detected in recipient bone marrow, and some appeared earlier in ileal mucosa or blood, consistent with an intestinal mucosal origin. In the allografts of patients with donor T cell macrochimerism, GvH to HvG T cell clonal ratios were high. Early after transplant, declines in HvG clones were associated with peak levels of circulating GvH clones.

CDR1 is given as MNHEY and CDR2 as SMNVEV, both from the germline V gene (reference sequence). V is pruned by 6 bases and J by 7 bases, leaving 8 bases of the junction without a gene match. Including the terminal cysteine and phenylalanine, the CDR3 comprises 14 residues. The retained sequence is limited to the CDR3, 42 bases, with the frame set at the first base. The receptor chain draws on TRBV27 and TRBJ1-2; 10 middle bases align to TRBD1. The sample was unstimulated CD8+ T cells sorted from spleen or lymph node cells, taken before intestinal transplant. The sequence was collected from a human donor who received an intestinal transplant. The DNA sequence is as follows: TGTGCCAGCAGCGCCGGGACAGGGGTCTCTGGCTACACCTTC. Its protein product is CASSAGTGVSGYTF.